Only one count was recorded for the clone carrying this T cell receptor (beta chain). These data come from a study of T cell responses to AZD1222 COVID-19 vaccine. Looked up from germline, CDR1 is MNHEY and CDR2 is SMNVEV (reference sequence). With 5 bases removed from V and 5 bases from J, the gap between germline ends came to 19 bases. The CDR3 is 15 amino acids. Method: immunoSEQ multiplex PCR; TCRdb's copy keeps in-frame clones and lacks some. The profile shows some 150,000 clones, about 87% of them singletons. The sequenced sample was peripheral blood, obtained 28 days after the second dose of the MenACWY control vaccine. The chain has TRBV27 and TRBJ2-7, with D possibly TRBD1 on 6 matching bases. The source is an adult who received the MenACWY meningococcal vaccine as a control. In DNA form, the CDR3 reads TGTGCCAGCAGTGGGGGCGGATGGCCGACCCACGAGCAGTACTTC. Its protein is CASSGGGWPTHEQYF.